This T cell receptor (beta chain) came from a study of cytomegalovirus exposure and HLA in healthy donors. Study-wide results and caveats: For most TCR sequences rarity was the rule, although some public TCRs occurred in many donors.

A note on this clone: Its antigen is unidentified.

Researchers ran the PCR with 60 Vbeta and 13 Jbeta primers. The assay was immunoSEQ multiplex PCR, and TCRdb's table has in-frame clones only and misses some. The sample comprises some 150,000 clones, 77% of which are singletons, and 1.5% to 2% rests with the top ten. The CDR3 length is 12 residues. V dropped 5 bases and J dropped 6 bases, with 13 bases sitting between them. In germline, CDR1 is SQVTM, CDR2 ANQGSEA. The TCR originated in a female donor in good health and CMV-seronegative. The chain employs TRBV29-1 and TRBJ1-2; D unclear. Specimen: PBMCs. The CDR3 nucleotides read TGCAGCGTTCAACAGACGAACGATGGCTACACCTTC. Its translation is CSVQQTNDGYTF.